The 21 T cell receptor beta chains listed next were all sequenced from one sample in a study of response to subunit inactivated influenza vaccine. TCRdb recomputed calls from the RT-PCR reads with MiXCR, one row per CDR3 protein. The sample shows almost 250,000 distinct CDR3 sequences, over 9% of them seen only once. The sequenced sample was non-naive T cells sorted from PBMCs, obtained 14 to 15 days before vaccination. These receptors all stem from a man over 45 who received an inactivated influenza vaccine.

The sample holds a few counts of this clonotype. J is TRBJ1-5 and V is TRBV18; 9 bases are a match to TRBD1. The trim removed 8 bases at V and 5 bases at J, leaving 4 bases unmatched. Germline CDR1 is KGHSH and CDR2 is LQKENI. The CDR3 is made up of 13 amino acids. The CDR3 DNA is TGTGCCAGCAAACAGGGGGCCGATCAGCCCCAGCATTTT. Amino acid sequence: CASKQGADQPQHF.

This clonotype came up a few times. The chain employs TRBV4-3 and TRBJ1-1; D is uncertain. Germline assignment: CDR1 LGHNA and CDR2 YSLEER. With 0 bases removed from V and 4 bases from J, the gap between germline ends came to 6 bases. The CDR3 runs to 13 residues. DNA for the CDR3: TGCGCCAGCAGCCAAGAAGACGGCACTGAAGCTTTCTTT. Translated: CASSQEDGTEAFF.

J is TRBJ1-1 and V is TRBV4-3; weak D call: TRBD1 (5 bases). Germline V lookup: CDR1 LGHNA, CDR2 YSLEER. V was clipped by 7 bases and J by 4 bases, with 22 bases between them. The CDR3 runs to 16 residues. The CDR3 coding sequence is TGCGCCAGCACCACGCAACTCGGGGCAGTGGGCACTGAAGCTTTCTTT. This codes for CASTTQLGAVGTEAFF.

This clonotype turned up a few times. CDR3 residues: CASSGGTGSFYEQYF. As DNA, the CDR3 is TGTGCCAGCAGCGGAGGGACAGGATCTTTCTACGAGCAGTACTTC. J is TRBJ2-7 and V is TRBV2, with 8 bases that match TRBD1. The CDR3 spans 15 residues. The trim removed 6 bases at V and 3 bases at J, leaving 10 bases unmatched. Germline V gene data show CDR1 as SNHLY and CDR2 as FYNNEI.

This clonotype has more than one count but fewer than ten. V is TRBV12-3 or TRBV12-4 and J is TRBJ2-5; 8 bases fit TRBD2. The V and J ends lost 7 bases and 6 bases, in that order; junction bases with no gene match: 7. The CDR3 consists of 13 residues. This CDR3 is CASKREGLKTQYF. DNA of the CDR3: TGTGCCAGCAAACGGGAGGGTTTGAAGACCCAGTACTTC.

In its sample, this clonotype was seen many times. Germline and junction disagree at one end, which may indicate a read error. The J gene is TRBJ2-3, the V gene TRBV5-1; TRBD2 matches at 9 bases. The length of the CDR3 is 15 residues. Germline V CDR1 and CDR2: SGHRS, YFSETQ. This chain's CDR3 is CASCLTSGSTDTQYF. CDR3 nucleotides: TGCGCCAGCTGCTTGACTAGCGGTAGCACAGATACGCAGTATTTT.

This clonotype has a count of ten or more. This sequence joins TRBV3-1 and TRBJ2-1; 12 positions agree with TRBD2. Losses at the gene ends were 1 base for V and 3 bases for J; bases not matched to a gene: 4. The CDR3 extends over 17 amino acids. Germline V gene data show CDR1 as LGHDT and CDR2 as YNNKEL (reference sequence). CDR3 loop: CASSQGGGLAGYNEQFF. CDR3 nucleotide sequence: TGTGCCAGCAGCCAAGGCGGGGGACTAGCGGGCTACAATGAGCAGTTCTTC.

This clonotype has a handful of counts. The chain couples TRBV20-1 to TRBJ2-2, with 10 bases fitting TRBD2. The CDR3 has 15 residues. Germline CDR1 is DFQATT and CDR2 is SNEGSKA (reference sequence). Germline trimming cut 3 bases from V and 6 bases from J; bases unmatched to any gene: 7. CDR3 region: CSASRSGRWAGELFF. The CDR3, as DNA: TGCAGTGCTAGTCGTAGCGGGAGGTGGGCCGGGGAGCTGTTTTTT.

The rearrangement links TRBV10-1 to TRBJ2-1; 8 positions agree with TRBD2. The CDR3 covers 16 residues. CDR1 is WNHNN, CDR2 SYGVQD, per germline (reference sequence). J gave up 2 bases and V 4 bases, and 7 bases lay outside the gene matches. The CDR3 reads CASSVRGGPPYNEQFF. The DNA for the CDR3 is TGCGCCAGCAGTGTCCGCGGGGGGCCTCCCTACAATGAGCAGTTCTTC.

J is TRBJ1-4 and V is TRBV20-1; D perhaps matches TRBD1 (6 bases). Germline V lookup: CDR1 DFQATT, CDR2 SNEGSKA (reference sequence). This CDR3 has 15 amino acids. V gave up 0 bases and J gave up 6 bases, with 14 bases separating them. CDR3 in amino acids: CSARDQGSSDEKLFF. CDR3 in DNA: TGCAGTGCTAGAGATCAGGGGAGTTCGGATGAAAAACTGTTTTTT.

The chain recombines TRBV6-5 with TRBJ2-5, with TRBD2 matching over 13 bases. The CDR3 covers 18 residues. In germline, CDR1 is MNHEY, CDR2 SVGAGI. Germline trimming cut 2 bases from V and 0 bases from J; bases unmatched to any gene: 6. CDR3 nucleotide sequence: TGTGCCAGCAGTTACCCGGGACTAGCGGGACAGTACCAAGAGACCCAGTACTTC. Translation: CASSYPGLAGQYQETQYF.

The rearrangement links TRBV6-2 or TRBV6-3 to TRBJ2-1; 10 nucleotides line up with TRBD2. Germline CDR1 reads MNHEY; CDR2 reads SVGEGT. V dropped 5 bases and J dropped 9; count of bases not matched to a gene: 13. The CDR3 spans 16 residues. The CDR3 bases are TGTGCCAGCAGTCCCAAGACTAGCGGGTGGAGGCGTGAGCAGTTCTTC. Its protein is CASSPKTSGWRREQFF.

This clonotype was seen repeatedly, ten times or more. The CDR3 protein is CASSLLFLGSEAFF. Written as DNA, the CDR3 is TGTGCCAGCAGTTTATTATTTTTGGGATCTGAAGCTTTCTTT. The chain carries TRBV28 and TRBJ1-1; D not resolved. Between the trimmed V and J ends, which lost 1 base and 6 bases, there was a span of 12 bases. In germline, CDR1 is MDHEN, CDR2 SYDVKM. CDR3 length: 14 amino acids.

The CDR3 is CAISATELSYNEQFF. CDR3 nucleotide sequence: TGTGCCATCAGTGCTACAGAGCTCTCCTACAATGAGCAGTTCTTC. The chain links TRBV10-3 to TRBJ2-1, with D hard to call. The CDR3 is 15 residues long. V gave up 4 bases and J gave up 0 bases, with 10 bases separating them. CDR1 and CDR2 (germline): ENHRY, SYGVKD.

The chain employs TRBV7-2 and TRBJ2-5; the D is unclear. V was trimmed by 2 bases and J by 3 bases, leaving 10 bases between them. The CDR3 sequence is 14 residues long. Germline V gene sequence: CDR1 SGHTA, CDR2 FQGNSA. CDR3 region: CASSLSITEETQYF. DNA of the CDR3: TGTGCCAGCAGCTTAAGTATTACAGAAGAGACCCAGTACTTC.

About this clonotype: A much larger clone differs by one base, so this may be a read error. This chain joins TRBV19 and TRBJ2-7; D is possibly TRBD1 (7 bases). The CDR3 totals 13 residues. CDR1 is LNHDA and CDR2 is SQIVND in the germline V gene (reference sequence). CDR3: CASREGAQDEQHF. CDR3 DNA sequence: TGTGCCAGTAGGGAGGGGGCGCAGGACGAGCAGCACTTC.

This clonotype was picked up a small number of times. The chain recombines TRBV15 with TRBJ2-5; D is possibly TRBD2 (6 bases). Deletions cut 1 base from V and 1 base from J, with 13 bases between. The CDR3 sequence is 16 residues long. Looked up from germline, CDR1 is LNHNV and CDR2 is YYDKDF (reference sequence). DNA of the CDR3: TGTGCCACCAGCAGAGGGAGGGGAGTTTTCCAAGAGACCCAGTACTTC. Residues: CATSRGRGVFQETQYF.

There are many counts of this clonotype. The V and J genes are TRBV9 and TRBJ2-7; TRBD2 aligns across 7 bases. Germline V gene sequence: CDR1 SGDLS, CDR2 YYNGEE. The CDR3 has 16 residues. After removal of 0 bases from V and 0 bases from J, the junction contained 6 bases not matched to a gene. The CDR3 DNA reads TGTGCCAGCAGCGTAGGGGAGGGACTCAGCTCCTACGAGCAGTACTTC. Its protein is CASSVGEGLSSYEQYF.

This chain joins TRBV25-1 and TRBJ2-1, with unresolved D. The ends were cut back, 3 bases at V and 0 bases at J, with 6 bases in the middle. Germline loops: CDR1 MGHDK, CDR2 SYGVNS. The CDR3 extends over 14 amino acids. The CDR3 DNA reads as TGTGCCAGCAGTGACGCATACTCCTACAATGAGCAGTTCTTC. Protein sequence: CASSDAYSYNEQFF.

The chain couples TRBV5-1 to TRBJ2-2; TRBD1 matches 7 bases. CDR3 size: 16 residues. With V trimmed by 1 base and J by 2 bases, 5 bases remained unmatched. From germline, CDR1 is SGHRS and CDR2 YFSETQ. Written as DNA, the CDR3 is TGCGCCAGCAGCTTGCGTCCAGGGGGTAACACCGGGGAGCTGTTTTTT. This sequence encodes CASSLRPGGNTGELFF.

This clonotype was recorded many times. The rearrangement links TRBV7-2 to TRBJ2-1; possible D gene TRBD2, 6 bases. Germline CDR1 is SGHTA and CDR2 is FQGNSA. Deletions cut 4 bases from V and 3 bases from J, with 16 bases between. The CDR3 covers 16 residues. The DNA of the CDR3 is TGTGCCAGCAGCTCTCTAGCGCCCCAGCGCTACAATGAGCAGTTCTTC. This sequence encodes CASSSLAPQRYNEQFF.